This is a list of T cell receptor beta chains from one sample in a study of CD8 T cells in ankylosing spondylitis. MiXCR was run by TCRdb on the 5' RACE reads, yielding one entry per CDR3 protein. The profile shows hundreds of thousands of distinct CDR3 sequences, roughly an eighth of them singletons. Sequencing was performed on blood, either unsorted or a sorted T cell fraction (not recorded which). Receptor source: a male donor with ankylosing spondylitis. Each CDR3 is given with its conserved first and last residue. The D gene is left open where the match is weak. Rows may omit the clone size; those that give it use once, few, many or a size class.

d_call j_call clone_size v_call cdr3_nt cdr3_aa
TRBD2 TRBJ2-5 NA TRBV7-7 TGTGCCAGCAGCTTAGGGGTGGCTAGCGGGAGTTCAGAGACCCAGTACTTC CASSLGVASGSSETQYF
TRBD1 TRBJ1-2 few TRBV6-5 TGTGCCAGCAGTTCGACAGGGGACGCCTCTAACTATGGCTACACCTTC CASSSTGDASNYGYTF
NA TRBJ1-6 few TRBV5-4 TGTGCCAGCACCGTTGGGACGGAGCCTAATTCACCCCTCCACTTT CASTVGTEPNSPLHF
TRBD1 TRBJ2-6 few TRBV12-3/TRBV12-4 TGTGCCAGCAGTTTGAAGGACAGGGGGCTATTCTCTGGGGCCAACGTCCTGACTTTC CASSLKDRGLFSGANVLTF
NA TRBJ1-5 NA TRBV24-1 TGTGCCACCAGAAAGTATAGCAATCAGCCCCAGCATTTT CATRKYSNQPQHF
TRBD1 TRBJ2-3 few TRBV13 TGTGCCAGCAGCTTAGGCTCAGCGAGGACAGGGACAGATACGCAGTATTTT CASSLGSARTGTDTQYF
TRBD1 TRBJ2-2 NA TRBV24-1 TGTGCCACCAGTGACGCCGACAGGGGGCGGACCGGGGAGCTGTTTTTT CATSDADRGRTGELFF
TRBD2 TRBJ2-7 NA TRBV2 TGTGCCAGCATCGACACTAGCGGGAGGAGCTCCTACGAGCAGTACTTC CASIDTSGRSSYEQYF
NA TRBJ2-3 many TRBV7-6 TGTGCCAGCAGCCCCCCCGGACAACTGCAGTATTTT CASSPPGQLQYF
NA TRBJ2-2 NA TRBV20-1 TGCAGTGCTAGGAGGGTGGACAACGGGGTCGGGGAGCTGTTTTTT CSARRVDNGVGELFF
NA TRBJ2-5 many TRBV16 TGTGCCAGCAGCCAAGGAGAAGAGACCCAGTACTTC CASSQGEETQYF
NA TRBJ1-1 NA TRBV2 TGTGCCAGCAGTGAAGGCAACCCAAACACTGAAGCTTTCTTT CASSEGNPNTEAFF
TRBD1 TRBJ1-1 NA TRBV11-2 TGTGCCAGCAGCTCAGACAGGGATGGTGAAGCTTTCTTT CASSSDRDGEAFF
NA TRBJ2-2 NA TRBV3-1 TGTGCCAGCAGCCAAGGTGCCAGCGAAGGCGGGGAGCTGTTTTTT CASSQGASEGGELFF
NA TRBJ2-1 NA TRBV6-5 TGTGCCAGCAGTTACTCGTATGGCAGGGGCTCCTACAATGAGCAGTTCTTC CASSYSYGRGSYNEQFF
NA TRBJ2-1 few TRBV3-1 TGTGCCAGCAGCCCCCCCGGCGATGCGTCGGGGAATGAGCAGTTCTTC CASSPPGDASGNEQFF
NA TRBJ1-1 few TRBV12-3/TRBV12-4 TGTGCCAGCGGCCAACCGGACAGTATGAACACTGAAGCTTTCTTT CASGQPDSMNTEAFF
NA TRBJ2-3 NA TRBV3-1 TGTGCCAGCAGCCAAGATGGCCACGGCGGGAGCACAGATACGCAGTATTTT CASSQDGHGGSTDTQYF
NA TRBJ1-5 many TRBV5-1 TGCGCCAGCAGCTTGGGGACGGAATATAGCAATCAGCCCCAGCATTTT CASSLGTEYSNQPQHF
TRBD1 TRBJ1-5 many TRBV5-8 TGTGCCAGCAGCTTAGGGCAGGGGGTCCCATCAAATCAGCCCCAGCATTTT CASSLGQGVPSNQPQHF
NA TRBJ2-3 NA TRBV12-3/TRBV12-4 TGTGCCAGCACTAAAACTTACCCCACAGATACGCAGTATTTT CASTKTYPTDTQYF
TRBD1 TRBJ2-7 few TRBV18 TGTGCCAGCTCACCCGCGGGGACAGGAGGCTACGAGCAGTACTTC CASSPAGTGGYEQYF
NA TRBJ2-2 few TRBV12-3/TRBV12-4 TGTGCCAGCAGTTTAATGGGGGGGAACACCGGGGAGCTGTTTTTT CASSLMGGNTGELFF
NA TRBJ2-3 few TRBV6-1 TGTGCCAGCAGTGCTAACAGGGCCGCTTGGTATTTT CASSANRAAWYF
NA TRBJ1-2 NA TRBV27 TGTGCCAGCAGCGAACTCGCAGGAAACTATGGCTACACCTTC CASSELAGNYGYTF
NA TRBJ1-2 few TRBV20-1 TGCAGGCCCGGAGGGGCCTATGGCTACACCTTC CRPGGAYGYTF
NA TRBJ1-5 few TRBV15 TGTGCCACCAGCAGGGATACTAGCGGGAGGGCAGATACGCAGCATTTT CATSRDTSGRADTQHF
NA TRBJ2-3 few TRBV12-3/TRBV12-4 TGTGCCAGCAGTTCCCAATGGGGGGCTACGCAGTATTTT CASSSQWGATQYF